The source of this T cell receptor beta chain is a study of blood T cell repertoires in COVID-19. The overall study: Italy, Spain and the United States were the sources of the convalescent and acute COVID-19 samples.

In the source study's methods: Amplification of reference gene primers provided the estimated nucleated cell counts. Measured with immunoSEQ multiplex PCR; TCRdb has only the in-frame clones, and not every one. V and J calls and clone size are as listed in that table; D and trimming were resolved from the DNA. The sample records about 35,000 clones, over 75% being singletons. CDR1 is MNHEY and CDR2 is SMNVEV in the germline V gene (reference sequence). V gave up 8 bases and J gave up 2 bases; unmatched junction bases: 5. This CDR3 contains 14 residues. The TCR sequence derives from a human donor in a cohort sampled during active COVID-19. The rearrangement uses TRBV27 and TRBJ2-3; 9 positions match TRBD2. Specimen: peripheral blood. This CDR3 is CASRLAENTDTQYF. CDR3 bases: TGTGCCAGCCGACTAGCGGAGAACACAGATACGCAGTATTTT.